The clone carrying this T cell receptor beta chain was recorded many times. What it binds is unknown. There were only healthy Caucasians among the donors. One entry per CDR3 protein, called by TCRdb with MiXCR from the 5' RACE reads. This table holds around 250,000 distinct CDR3 sequences, about 8% found once. The data were obtained in a study of identical twins. The study's findings and limits: Zero-insertion results could be subject to partial confounding by invariant MAIT and iNKT cells. Twins shared out-of-frame alpha sequences with excess low generation probability.

This CDR3 region has 14 residues. Germline-derived CDR1 and CDR2 are SGHRS and YFSETQ. The trim removed 5 bases at V and 1 base at J, leaving 4 bases unmatched. This same sample was also part of a study on yellow fever vaccine responses in identical twins.

The sequenced sample was CD8+ T cells sorted from blood. This clonotype originated in a woman aged 18-30 years in good health. This sequence joins TRBV5-1 and TRBJ2-3; 7 nucleotides align to TRBD2. This CDR3 reads CASRGLDGTDTQYF. In DNA, the CDR3 is TGCGCCAGCAGAGGACTAGATGGCACAGATACGCAGTATTTT. The full variable domain, rest sourced from reference TRBV5-1 and TRBJ2-3, is KAGVTQTPRYLIKTRGQQVTLSCSPISGHRSVSWYQQTPGQGLQFLFEYFSETQRNKGNFPGRFSGRQFSNSRSEMNVSTLELGDSALYLCASRGLDGTDTQYFGPGTRLTVL.